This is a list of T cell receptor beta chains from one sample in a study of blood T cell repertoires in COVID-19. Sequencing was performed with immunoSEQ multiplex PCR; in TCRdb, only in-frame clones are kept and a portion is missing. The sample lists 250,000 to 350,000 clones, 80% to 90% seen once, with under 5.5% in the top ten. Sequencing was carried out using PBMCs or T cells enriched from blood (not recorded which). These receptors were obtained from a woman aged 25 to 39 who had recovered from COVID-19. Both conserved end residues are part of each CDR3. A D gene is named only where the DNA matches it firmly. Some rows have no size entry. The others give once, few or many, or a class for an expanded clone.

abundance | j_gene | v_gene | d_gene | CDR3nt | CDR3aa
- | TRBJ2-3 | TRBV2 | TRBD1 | TGTGCCAGCAGACCAACAGGGGGCAAAGATACGCAGTATTTT | CASRPTGGKDTQYF
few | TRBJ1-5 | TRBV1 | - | TGCACCAGCAGCCCGCTAAACGCCACCAATCAGCCCCAGCATTTT | CTSSPLNATNQPQHF
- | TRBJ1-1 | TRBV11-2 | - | TGTGCCAGCAGCTTAGCCGGACAGATGAACACTGAAGCTTTCTTT | CASSLAGQMNTEAFF
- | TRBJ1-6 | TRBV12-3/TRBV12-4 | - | TGTGCCAGCAGTTACGACTATGCTTCCCTCCACTTT | CASSYDYASLHF
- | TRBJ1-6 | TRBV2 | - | TGTGCCAGCAGTCCAGGGTCGAGTAATTCACCCCTCCACTTT | CASSPGSSNSPLHF
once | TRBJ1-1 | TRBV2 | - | TGTGCCAGCGAGACCGGGGTCCTGAACACTGAAGCTTTCTTT | CASETGVLNTEAFF
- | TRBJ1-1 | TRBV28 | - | TGTGCCAGCAGGCCGCCAGGGGAGGGGAACACTGAAGCTTTCTTT | CASRPPGEGNTEAFF
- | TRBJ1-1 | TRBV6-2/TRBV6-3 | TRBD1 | TGTGCCAGCAGCCGGACAGGGGACACTGAAGCTTTCTTT | CASSRTGDTEAFF
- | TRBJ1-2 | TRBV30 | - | TGTGCCTGGGGACTGGGACTGGCGACGAGGAGCTACACCTTC | CAWGLGLATRSYTF
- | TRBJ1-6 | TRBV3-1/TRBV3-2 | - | TGTGCCAGCAGCCAACCGTATGCGGGTTCCTATAATTCACCCCTCCACTTT | CASSQPYAGSYNSPLHF
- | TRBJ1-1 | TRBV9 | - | TGTGCCAGCAGCATCCAGACAGAGTCCACTGAAGCTTTCTTT | CASSIQTESTEAFF
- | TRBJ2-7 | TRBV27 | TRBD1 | TGTGCCAGCGCCCGACAGGGGTCCTACGAGCAGTACTTC | CASARQGSYEQYF
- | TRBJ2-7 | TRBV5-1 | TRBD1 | TGCGCCAGCAGCCCAGGAGGGACAGGGTCCTACGAGCAGTACTTC | CASSPGGTGSYEQYF
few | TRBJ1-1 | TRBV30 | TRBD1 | TGTGCCTGGAGTGGGGACAGGGGAAATGAAGCTTTCTTT | CAWSGDRGNEAFF
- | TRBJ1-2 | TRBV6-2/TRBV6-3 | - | TGTGCCAGCAGTTACACCGGGACTCCCTATGGCTACACCTTC | CASSYTGTPYGYTF
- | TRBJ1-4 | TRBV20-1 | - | TGCAGTGCGGAGTCGGGGGAAAAACTGTTTTTT | CSAESGEKLFF
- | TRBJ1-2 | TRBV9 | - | TGTGCCAGCAGCCCCCGTGGGGGCGGGAGTTGGGACTATGGCTACACCTTC | CASSPRGGGSWDYGYTF
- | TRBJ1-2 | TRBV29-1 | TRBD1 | TGCAGCGGACAGGGCAACTATGGCTACACCTTC | CSGQGNYGYTF
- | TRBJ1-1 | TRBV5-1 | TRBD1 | TGCGCCAGCAGCTTAGGAGACAGGGTGGCCACTGAAGCTTTCTTT | CASSLGDRVATEAFF
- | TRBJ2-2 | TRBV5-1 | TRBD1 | TGCGCCAGCAGACTCCCCCGGGACAGAGTTTCCCCTCTTAGGACCGGGGAGCTGTTTTTT | CASRLPRDRVSPLRTGELFF
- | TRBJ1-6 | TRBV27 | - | TGTGCCAGCAGAATGGGCCTTTCACCCCTCCACTTT | CASRMGLSPLHF
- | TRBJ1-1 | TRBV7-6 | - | TGTGCCAGCAGCTTAGGAATAGGGGCCGGGGGCACTGAAGCTTTCTTT | CASSLGIGAGGTEAFF
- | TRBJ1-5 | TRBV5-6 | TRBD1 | TGTGCCAGCAGCGAACAGGGGGCGGTGGGCAATCAGCCCCAGCATTTT | CASSEQGAVGNQPQHF
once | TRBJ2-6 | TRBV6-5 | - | TGTGCCAGCAGTTCCTACTCTGGGGCCAACGTCCTGACTTTC | CASSSYSGANVLTF
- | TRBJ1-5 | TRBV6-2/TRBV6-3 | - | TGTGCCAGCAGTTGGGCGGGGTCCTCTCAGCCCCAGCATTTT | CASSWAGSSQPQHF
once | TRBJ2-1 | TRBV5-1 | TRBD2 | TGCGCCAGCAGTTTTAGCGGGGGGGTGTTAAGGAATGAGCAGTTCTTC | CASSFSGGVLRNEQFF
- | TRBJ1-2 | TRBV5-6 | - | TGTGCCAGCAGCTTGGGGGCGCGAGGCTACACCTTC | CASSLGARGYTF
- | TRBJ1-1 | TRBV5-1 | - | TGCGCCAGCAGCTTAGGACAGATGAACACTGAAGCTTTCTTT | CASSLGQMNTEAFF
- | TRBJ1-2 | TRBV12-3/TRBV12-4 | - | TGTGCCAGCACTCTCACTGCTCAGGCTGGCTACACCTTC | CASTLTAQAGYTF
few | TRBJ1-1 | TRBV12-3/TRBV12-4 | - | TGTGCCAGCAGTTTAGACAGTCAAGGAGCTTTCTTT | CASSLDSQGAFF
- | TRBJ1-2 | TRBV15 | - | TGTGCCACCAGCAGTCTGGACAGTTATGGCTACACCTTC | CATSSLDSYGYTF